This is a list of T cell receptor beta chains from one sample in a study of cytomegalovirus exposure and HLA in healthy donors. Repertoires were generated with immunoSEQ multiplex PCR, while TCRdb's copy carries only in-frame clones and drops some. The table has 90,000 to 110,000 clones, approximately 70% seen once. Sequencing was done on a sample of PBMCs. These receptors originate from a young man in good health and CMV-seronegative. CDR3s leave out the opening cysteine and the closing phenylalanine or tryptophan. D genes are given only for firm matches.

d_call	j_call	v_call	cdr3_aa
-	TRBJ1-5	TRBV4-3	ASSQAPGNQPQH
TRBD2	TRBJ2-1	TRBV10-3	AISEDTSGRAAEQF
-	TRBJ1-4	TRBV5-1	ASSLGTQGRDEKLF
TRBD1	TRBJ1-3	TRBV28	ASSLWGLGRDRDSGNTIY
-	TRBJ1-5	TRBV7-2	ASSLKSGSNQPQH
TRBD2	TRBJ2-3	TRBV15	ATSSRGLAGGDTQY
TRBD1	TRBJ2-7	TRBV29-1	SVAGVSGTGLHEQY
TRBD1	TRBJ2-7	TRBV30	AWSLAGTGGYEQY
-	TRBJ2-1	TRBV7-2	ASSLTYGSGNEQF
-	TRBJ2-1	TRBV4-1	ASSLIVVSYNEQF
-	TRBJ1-3	TRBV28	ASSSLQGANTIY
TRBD1	TRBJ1-4	TRBV30	ACKTGDEKLF